What follows are 11 T cell receptor beta chains derived from one specimen sequenced in a study of blood T cell repertoires in COVID-19. The protocol was immunoSEQ multiplex PCR, while the TCRdb copy is restricted to in-frame clones and leaves out a portion. The table shows over 300,000 clones, with approximately 90% occurring only once. Sequenced: PBMCs or T cells enriched from blood (not recorded which). The receptors were sampled from a woman aged 25 to 39 with acute COVID-19.

The chain carries TRBV6-1 and TRBJ2-7, with 7 bases that match TRBD2. The length of the CDR3 is 14 residues. Per the germline V gene, CDR1 is MNHNS and CDR2 is SASEGT. J lost 6 bases, V lost 2 bases, and 7 bases had no gene match. The CDR3 sequence is CASSEFGTGGEQYF. The CDR3 DNA follows: TGTGCCAGCAGTGAATTTGGGACGGGAGGCGAGCAGTACTTC.

This clone is a singleton in its sample. The gene calls are TRBV6-6 and TRBJ1-1, with D possibly matching TRBD1 (5 bases). This CDR3 region has 12 residues. CDR1 and CDR2 from the germline V gene are MNHNY and SVGAGI (reference sequence). The germline V and J ends were trimmed by 8 bases and 4 bases, with 11 bases remaining between them. CDR3 in DNA: TGTGCCAGCTATACAGGCTCCACTGAAGCTTTCTTT. This codes for CASYTGSTEAFF.

This rearrangement joins TRBV2 to TRBJ1-1, with 7 bases lining up with TRBD1. CDR3 length equals 14 residues. V trimming: 8 bases; J trimming: 7 bases; junction bases outside the gene matches: 13. Germline V gene lookup returns CDR1 SNHLY and CDR2 FYNNEI. The CDR3 sequence is CASVSLGQNDEAFF. The CDR3 region has the DNA TGTGCCAGCGTGAGTCTGGGACAGAATGATGAAGCTTTCTTT.

As concerns this clone: A read error may produce the germline difference seen at one junction end. The chain couples TRBV4-1 to TRBJ2-7; perhaps TRBD1 as D (5 bases). CDR1 is MGHRA, CDR2 YSYEKL, per germline. CDR3 size: 13 residues. The CDR3 region has the DNA TGCGCCAGCAGCCAAGACCCCCAGGGAATTAGGAACTTC. Translation gives CASSQDPQGIRNF.

V is TRBV10-3 and J is TRBJ2-7; 8 bases are a match to TRBD1. The V gene's germline CDR1 is ENHRY and CDR2 SYGVKD. The CDR3 loop spans 14 amino acids. The junction had 7 bases not matched to a gene; V was cut back by 6 bases and J by 3 bases. The CDR3 nucleotides read TGTGCCATCAGAGGACAGGGCCGGGGCTACGAGCAGTACTTC. The encoded protein is CAIRGQGRGYEQYF.

The V call is TRBV3-1 (or the pseudogene TRBV3-2), the J call TRBJ2-3; D unresolved. The CDR3 covers 12 residues. Germline loops: CDR1 LGHDT, CDR2 YNNKEL (reference sequence). V lost 0 bases, J lost 10 bases, and 8 bases lay in between. CDR3 in DNA: TGTGCCAGCAGCCAAGACCTTAGAGCGCAGTATTTT. It codes for CASSQDLRAQYF.

This clone was recorded only once. V is TRBV11-2 and J is TRBJ2-1; 9 nucleotides line up with TRBD1. CDR1 is SGHAT and CDR2 is FQNNGV in the germline V gene. With V trimmed by 5 bases and J by 8 bases, 13 bases remained unmatched. The CDR3 has 16 amino acids. The CDR3 coding sequence is TGTGCCAGCAGCCCCGTAGGGGGACAGGGTAGTCATGAGCAGTTCTTC. Residues: CASSPVGGQGSHEQFF.

The chain links TRBV19 to TRBJ1-1; 9 nucleotides line up with TRBD1. The V segment lost 1 base and the J segment 0 bases; nucleotides outside the gene matches: 0. The length of the CDR3 is 15 residues. CDR1 LNHDA and CDR2 SQIVND come from the germline V gene (reference sequence). CDR3 DNA sequence: TGTGCCAGTAGTATAGGACAGGGGGTGAACACTGAAGCTTTCTTT. Translation gives CASSIGQGVNTEAFF.

The chain uses TRBV19 and TRBJ1-2; no firm D call. The CDR3 spans 12 residues. Germline assignment: CDR1 LNHDA and CDR2 SQIVND (reference sequence). V was cut by 7 bases and J by 1 base, with 7 bases left in between. CDR3: CASNTINYGYTF. CDR3 nucleotide sequence: TGTGCCAGTAACACGATTAACTATGGCTACACCTTC.

This chain connects TRBV7-3 to TRBJ1-1, with unresolved D. This CDR3 is 13 amino acids long. The V gene lost 7 bases and the J gene lost 1 base, with 10 bases spanning the gap. Germline-derived CDR1 and CDR2 are SGHTA and FQGTGA. CDR3: CASKYQKNTEAFF. In DNA form, the CDR3 reads TGTGCCAGCAAGTACCAGAAGAACACTGAAGCTTTCTTT.

The rearrangement uses TRBV9 and TRBJ1-1, with TRBD1 matching over 8 bases. Germline CDR1 is SGDLS and CDR2 is YYNGEE. Trimming cost V 3 bases and J 4 bases; bases outside gene matches: 8. The CDR3 runs 15 residues. CDR3 DNA sequence: TGTGCCAGCAGCGGCCGACAGGGGAGTATCACTGAAGCTTTCTTT. Protein product: CASSGRQGSITEAFF.